The entry that follows covers one T cell receptor beta chain sequence. The data are from a study of OX40 agonist ivuxolimab in advanced cancers. Looked up from germline, CDR1 is SGHDT and CDR2 is YYEEEE. With 1 base removed from V and 0 bases from J, the gap between germline ends came to 8 bases. CDR3 length: 15 residues. TCRdb's copy holds only in-frame clones and misses some; the assay was immunoSEQ multiplex PCR. The table shows 20,000 to 25,000 clones, with around 84% occurring only once. The clonotype comes from an adult with an advanced solid tumor such as melanoma, head and neck, liver or kidney cancer. The sequenced sample was CD4+ or CD8+ T cells sorted from blood, obtained in a trial of the OX40 agonist ivuxolimab. The V and J genes are TRBV5-6 and TRBJ1-5; D remains unclear. CDR3 loop: CASSLKWGSNQPQHF. CDR3 nucleotide sequence: TGTGCCAGCAGCTTGAAGTGGGGTAGCAATCAGCCCCAGCATTTT.